Listed here are 28 T cell receptor beta chains from one sample, sequenced in a study of T-cell reconstitution after alpha-beta-depleted transplantation in children. Using unique molecular identifiers, the investigators prepared the TCRbeta library. TCRdb re-called the PCR reads with MiXCR, one entry per CDR3 protein. Of some 590,000 distinct CDR3 sequences listed, approximately 10% are singletons. Specimen: PBMCs from the stem cell graft donor, collected from the stem cell graft. These TCRs come from a human donor who donated a stem cell graft to a child with acute myeloid leukemia.

The rearrangement uses TRBV12-3 or TRBV12-4 and TRBJ2-7, with 12 nucleotides matching TRBD2. The CDR3 loop spans 17 amino acids. After removal of 6 bases from V and 5 bases from J, the junction contained 14 bases not matched to a gene. The CDR3 is CASSHRASGRAGNEQYF. The CDR3 bases are TGTGCCAGCAGCCATCGGGCTAGCGGGAGGGCGGGAAACGAGCAGTACTTC.

This chain joins TRBV30 and TRBJ2-3, with a tentative D call TRBD2 (6 bases). The CDR3 loop spans 12 amino acids. The V end was cut by 4 bases, the J end by 1 base, with 6 bases between. CDR1 is GTSNPN, CDR2 SVGIG, per germline (reference sequence). The CDR3 coding sequence is TGTGCCTGGACTAGCGGCACAGATACGCAGTATTTT. Encoded protein: CAWTSGTDTQYF. Drawing the rest from reference TRBV30 and TRBJ2-3, the complete variable domain is SQTIHQWPATLVQPVGSPLSLECTVEGTSNPNLYWYRQAAGRGLQLLFYSVGIGQISSEVPQNLSASRPQDRQFILSSKKLLLSDSGFYLCAWTSGTDTQYFGPGTRLTVL.

The chain links TRBV29-1 to TRBJ2-2, with 7 bases that match TRBD2. With V trimmed by 3 bases and J by 4 bases, 8 bases remained unmatched. The CDR3 is 15 amino acids. Germline CDR1 SQVTM, CDR2 ANQGSEA. The CDR3 loop reads CSVEGRDFPTGELFF. CDR3 in DNA: TGCAGCGTTGAGGGGAGGGACTTTCCCACCGGGGAGCTGTTTTTT.

V is TRBV20-1 and J is TRBJ2-1, with 9 bases identical to TRBD2. Germline V gene sequence: CDR1 DFQATT, CDR2 SNEGSKA (reference sequence). Trimming cost V 6 bases and J 9 bases; bases outside gene matches: 15. The length of the CDR3 is 15 residues. CDR3: CSAVQMAGGPGEQFF. For the CDR3, the DNA is TGCAGTGCCGTCCAGATGGCGGGAGGGCCGGGTGAGCAGTTCTTC.

Here the CDR3 DNA reads TGTGCCAGTAGAAATACAGGGGGCAGGACTGAAGCTTTCTTT. Translating gives CASRNTGGRTEAFF. The chain employs TRBV19 and TRBJ1-1, with 9 positions matching TRBD1. V trimming: 6 bases; J trimming: 5 bases; junction bases outside the gene matches: 7. The germline gives CDR1 LNHDA, CDR2 SQIVND (reference sequence). The CDR3 length is 14 residues.

This clonotype occurred a few times. The rearrangement links TRBV7-6 to TRBJ2-5; the D gene could be TRBD1 or TRBD2 (5 bases each). V lost 0 bases, J lost 9 bases, and 20 bases lay in between. This CDR3 is built from 16 residues. Per the germline V gene, CDR1 is SGHVS and CDR2 is FNYEAQ. CDR3 DNA sequence: TGTGCCAGCAGCTTAGCTTCCACATCTACCTTGGGGGCCCAGTACTTC. This gives the protein CASSLASTSTLGAQYF.

There are a few counts of this clonotype. The chain is built from TRBV2 and TRBJ2-1, with 8 bases matching TRBD2. The germline V gene has CDR1 SNHLY and CDR2 FYNNEI. The CDR3 has 19 amino acids. Trimming cost V 3 bases and J 0 bases; bases outside gene matches: 13. The CDR3 DNA is TGTGCCAGCAGTGACGAGGAGCGGGAGTTTTCGAGCTCCTACAATGAGCAGTTCTTC. Its translation: CASSDEEREFSSSYNEQFF.

This clonotype was recorded many times. V and J are TRBV6-5 and TRBJ1-5, with D maybe TRBD1 (5 bases). The germline gives CDR1 MNHEY, CDR2 SVGAGI. CDR3 size: 14 residues. V dropped 6 bases and J dropped 2 bases, with 11 bases sitting between them. As DNA, the CDR3 is TGTGCCAGCAGAGGGGCCCAGGGCAATCAGCCCCAGCATTTT. Amino acid sequence: CASRGAQGNQPQHF.

This clonotype was seen many times. The chain couples TRBV27 to TRBJ2-1; 9 bases fit TRBD2. CDR1 MNHEY and CDR2 SMNVEV come from the germline V gene (reference sequence). V lost 6 bases, J lost 4 bases, and 10 bases stayed unmatched. The CDR3 is made up of 16 amino acids. The CDR3 sequence: CASRIKTSGLYNEQFF. In DNA form, the CDR3 reads TGTGCCAGCAGGATAAAGACTAGCGGATTATACAATGAGCAGTTCTTC.

This clonotype was recorded a few times. V is TRBV6-5 and J is TRBJ2-7; TRBD2 agrees at 7 bases. Germline CDR1 MNHEY, CDR2 SVGAGI. The CDR3 totals 11 residues. Trimming removed 6 bases from V and 9 bases from J; junction bases left unmatched: 5. In DNA form, the CDR3 reads TGTGCCAGCAGCACTCCTAGCGGGCAGTACTTC. Residues: CASSTPSGQYF.

The chain carries TRBV4-2 and TRBJ2-3; 8 nucleotides line up with TRBD2. The germline CDR1 and CDR2 sequences are LGHNA and YNFKEQ. With V trimmed by 4 bases and J by 5 bases, 17 bases remained unmatched. The CDR3 runs to 18 residues. CDR3 in DNA: TGTGCCAGCAGCCCCGTAGTTCCGGGACTAGGTTCTAAAGATACGCAGTATTTT. This encodes CASSPVVPGLGSKDTQYF.

This clonotype was counted at least ten times. V gene TRBV25-1 combines with J gene TRBJ2-7, with 7 bases that match TRBD1. With 3 bases clipped from V and 6 bases from J, the junction kept 5 bases outside the gene matches. The CDR3 extends over 13 amino acids. The germline gives CDR1 MGHDK, CDR2 SYGVNS. CDR3 DNA sequence: TGTGCCAGCAGTGACAGATCAGGGGGCGAGCAGTACTTC. Translation gives CASSDRSGGEQYF.

This clonotype has ten or more counts. This chain's CDR3 is CAISPTPGELFF. The CDR3 DNA is TGTGCCATCAGCCCAACTCCGGGGGAGCTGTTTTTT. This chain joins TRBV10-3 and TRBJ2-2, with D unresolved. The CDR3 is made up of 12 amino acids. From germline, CDR1 is ENHRY and CDR2 SYGVKD. Trimming shortened V by 6 bases and J by 8 bases, and 10 bases separated the two germline ends.

The rearrangement links TRBV2 to TRBJ2-1; 8 positions match TRBD2. The CDR3 spans 14 residues. CDR1 and CDR2 from the germline V gene are SNHLY and FYNNEI. With V trimmed by 4 bases and J by 5 bases, 4 bases remained unmatched. In nucleotides, the CDR3 is TGTGCCAGCAGTGTGGGACTAGGCAACAATGAGCAGTTCTTC. As protein: CASSVGLGNNEQFF.

The V call is TRBV18, the J call TRBJ1-4; 9 nucleotides line up with TRBD1. V lost 5 bases, J lost 10 bases, and 8 bases stayed unmatched. The CDR3 is made up of 14 amino acids. Germline CDR1 KGHSH, CDR2 LQKENI. Written as DNA, the CDR3 is TGTGCCAGCTCATCGGACAGGGGATCTGGAAAACTGTTTTTT. It yields the protein CASSSDRGSGKLFF.

The chain has TRBV27 and TRBJ2-5; D is unresolved. The germline V gene has CDR1 MNHEY and CDR2 SMNVEV (reference sequence). Trimming took 6 bases from V and 1 from J, leaving 15 bases between them. The CDR3 has 15 amino acids. CDR3 in amino acids: CASSSLPMGQETQYF. The CDR3 DNA follows: TGTGCCAGCAGCTCTCTCCCGATGGGCCAAGAGACCCAGTACTTC.

The rearrangement uses TRBV7-9 and TRBJ2-2; no clear D. The CDR3 has 14 amino acids. Trimming cost V 5 bases and J 4 bases, with 11 bases left between them. Germline lookup yields CDR1 SEHNR and CDR2 FQNEAQ (reference sequence). The CDR3 nucleotides read TGTGCCAGCAGCAACAGACTGGGCACCGGGGAGCTGTTTTTT. Translated: CASSNRLGTGELFF.

This clonotype has a count of ten or more. The chain carries TRBV29-1 and TRBJ1-1; the D gene is possibly TRBD1 (5 bases). The CDR3 loop spans 16 amino acids. Trimming pared 6 bases from V and 3 bases from J, leaving 23 bases between. Germline CDR1 is SQVTM and CDR2 is ANQGSEA. The CDR3 nucleotides are TGCAGCGTCATGACCCCGGGGAGGGCAGGGCACACTGAAGCTTTCTTT. It translates to CSVMTPGRAGHTEAFF.

This clonotype was seen only a few times. The chain recombines TRBV29-1 with TRBJ2-7, with TRBD2 as a possible D gene (5 bases). Deletions cut 1 base from V and 5 bases from J, with 21 bases between. The germline V gene encodes CDR1 SQVTM and CDR2 ANQGSEA. The CDR3 totals 16 residues. CDR3 nucleotide sequence: TGCAGCGTTGAAGGCCTATTTAGATCCGAGGGCCACGAGCAGTACTTC. Its translation is CSVEGLFRSEGHEQYF.

Turning to this clonotype: A clone one base away is much larger, so this may be a read error. The conserved phenylalanine or tryptophan normally closing the CDR3 is absent here, so this likely arose from a read error. The J gene is TRBJ2-5, the V gene TRBV15; D gene unclear. The ends were cut back, 0 bases at V and 5 bases at J, with 7 bases in the middle. The CDR3 extends over 13 amino acids. From germline, CDR1 is LNHNV and CDR2 YYDKDF (reference sequence). For the CDR3, the DNA is TGTGCCACCAGCAGAGAGAAGTTTGAGACCCAGTACCTC. Translation gives CATSREKFETQYL.

This clonotype was detected only a few times. For the CDR3, the DNA is TGTGCCAGTAGGGAGGAGGGCCCCTACAATGAGCAGTTCTTC. Its protein product is CASREEGPYNEQFF. The chain couples TRBV19 to TRBJ2-1, with D maybe TRBD2 (6 bases). V lost 6 bases and J lost 2, with 11 bases in between. The CDR3 runs to 14 residues. Germline V gene lookup returns CDR1 LNHDA and CDR2 SQIVND (reference sequence).

This clonotype was detected ten times or more. The V gene is TRBV6-5, the J gene TRBJ2-5; 8 nucleotides agree with TRBD2. The germline V gene has CDR1 MNHEY and CDR2 SVGAGI. V shed 5 bases and J 5 bases; nucleotides not matched to a gene: 4. The CDR3 is made up of 13 amino acids. The chain's CDR3 is CASSTGGVETQYF. In DNA form, the CDR3 reads TGTGCCAGCAGTACCGGGGGGGTGGAGACCCAGTACTTC.

The chain joins TRBV29-1 to TRBJ2-5, with 13 bases that match TRBD2. The germline V gene has CDR1 SQVTM and CDR2 ANQGSEA. The length of the CDR3 is 15 residues. V gave up 4 bases and J gave up 2 bases; unmatched junction bases: 4. CDR3 DNA sequence: TGCAGCGTTGTGGGACTAGCGGGGAAACAAGAGACCCAGTACTTC. This encodes CSVVGLAGKQETQYF.

This clonotype was observed many times. The J gene is TRBJ2-1, the V gene TRBV27, with a possible D match to TRBD1 (6 bases). Trimming removed 8 bases at V and 5 bases at J, with 16 bases between. Germline-derived CDR1 and CDR2 are MNHEY and SMNVEV (reference sequence). The CDR3 has 14 amino acids. CDR3 sequence (DNA): TGTGCCAGCTCCCACAGGGATCGCAACAATGAGCAGTTCTTC. It is translated as CASSHRDRNNEQFF.

This clonotype occurred many times. This chain connects TRBV7-9 to TRBJ2-1, with 14 bases fitting TRBD2. V shed 6 bases, J shed 8 bases, and the junction held 9 bases outside the gene matches. This CDR3 is 16 amino acids long. Germline lookup yields CDR1 SEHNR and CDR2 FQNEAQ (reference sequence). The CDR3 DNA is TGTGCCAGCAGTACACCGGGACTAGCGGGAGACGATGAGCAGTTCTTC. This sequence encodes CASSTPGLAGDDEQFF. The whole variable domain, remainder taken from reference TRBV7-9 and TRBJ2-1, is DTGVSQNPRHKITKRGQNVTFRCDPISEHNRLYWYRQTLGQGPEFLTYFQNEAQLEKSRLLSDRFSAERPKGSFSTLEIQRTEQGDSAMYLCASSTPGLAGDDEQFFGPGTRLTVL.

This clonotype appeared a few times. The chain joins TRBV7-9 to TRBJ2-2, with 8 bases lining up with TRBD1. V trimming: 7 bases; J trimming: 5 bases; junction bases outside the gene matches: 6. CDR1 and CDR2 (germline): SEHNR, FQNEAQ (reference sequence). The CDR3 consists of 14 residues. This CDR3 reads CASNSGGMTGELFF. The DNA of the CDR3 is TGTGCCAGCAACTCAGGGGGCATGACCGGGGAGCTGTTTTTT. Variable domain in full (rest from reference TRBV7-9 and TRBJ2-2): DTGVSQNPRHKITKRGQNVTFRCDPISEHNRLYWYRQTLGQGPEFLTYFQNEAQLEKSRLLSDRFSAERPKGSFSTLEIQRTEQGDSAMYLCASNSGGMTGELFFGEGSRLTVL.

The sample holds a few counts of this clonotype. The chain links TRBV7-9 to TRBJ1-2; TRBD1 is a possible D gene (5 bases). V was cut by 4 bases and J by 4 bases, with 10 bases left in between. CDR1 and CDR2 (germline): SEHNR, FQNEAQ (reference sequence). There are 13 residues in the CDR3. CDR3 DNA: TGTGCCAGCAGCTCGCCAGGGAGCTATGGCTACACCTTC. The encoded protein is CASSSPGSYGYTF.

This chain connects TRBV20-1 to TRBJ1-4; TRBD1 might be the D (5 bases). This CDR3 contains 12 residues. Germline values: CDR1 DFQATT, CDR2 SNEGSKA (reference sequence). V was pared by 3 bases and J by 8 bases, with 10 bases between. The CDR3 spells CSASLWGEKLFF. The CDR3 region has the DNA TGCAGTGCTAGCCTCTGGGGGGAAAAACTGTTTTTT.